This T cell receptor (beta chain) was obtained from a study of cytotoxic CD8 clonotypes in ibrutinib-treated CLL. Study overall: Response samples were drawn at a median of around 12 months of treatment, range 6 to 36. General study findings and limits: Sampling times, which were not matched between the groups, differed between sustained-remission patients and progressing patients.

Germline lookup yields CDR1 SGHTA and CDR2 FQGNSA. V lost 0 bases to trimming and J lost 11 bases, with 14 bases between them. CDR3 length: 13 residues. For this clone: The antigen is undetermined.

TCRdb's table, derived via immunoSEQ multiplex PCR, lists solely in-frame clones and lacks some. The sample includes over 200,000 clones, 60% to 80% of them seen just once. The sequencing here drew on PBMCs, taken after 12 months of ibrutinib treatment. The sequence was collected from a human donor with chronic lymphocytic leukemia. The V gene is TRBV7-2, the J gene TRBJ2-7, with D unresolved. Here the CDR3 DNA reads TGTGCCAGCAGCTTAGCTGTGGCCTCCTGGAAGTACTTC. Translation gives CASSLAVASWKYF.